The TCR beta chain under discussion was sequenced for a study of PD-1 blockade in mismatch repair-deficient tumors (dated by TCRdb to 2016 to 2017). Context from the whole study: Between September 2013 and 2016, the trial enrolled approximately 86 consecutive patients with more than nine types of mismatch repair-deficient cancer, all of whom had received prior treatment and were progressing. Deep sequencing of TCR CDR3 regions was used to track tumor-associated T cell clones in peripheral blood of patients responding to PD-1 blockade.

Libraries were prepared through the immunoSEQ multiplex PCR assay. Entries here come from immuneACCESS through TCRdb and include only in-frame sequences with V and J called. Some clones fail to appear in such tables; in the studies checked, an unresolved V gene covers under half of the shortfall, and the cause of the remainder is unknown. This sample has 100,000 to 150,000 clones in its table, and roughly 86% of those were observed once. The ten biggest clones cover approximately 13% of the sample. In the case of this clone: The specificity of this receptor is unknown. The input lacks base qualities; no much larger clone sits a single base away.

Mismatch repair deficiency was established in every enrolled patient by polymerase chain reaction or immunohistochemistry. TCR sequencing was carried out for three patients who responded to pembrolizumab therapy. Pembrolizumab PD-1 blockade was prospectively tested in advanced mismatch repair-deficient cancers, regardless of tissue of origin, in the phase II trial. Peripheral blood T cell samples were gathered serially, both before PD-1 blockade started and at multiple time points afterward. Blood sampling time points were reported as weeks after the first dose of pembrolizumab. What the research found in general, with its limitations: After pembrolizumab, tumor-resident clones, which were often undetectable in blood before treatment, expanded rapidly and then contracted, generally ahead of radiologic responses.

The CDR3, from cysteine to phenylalanine, totals 15 residues. The DNA shown is the 45-base CDR3, in frame from base 1. V drops 4 bases and J drops 3 bases, leaving 11 bases in between. The germline V gene gives CDR1 as SGHDT and CDR2 as YYEEEE. The chain employs TRBV5-6 and TRBJ2-6, with the D gene call left open. The TCR originated in an adult with mismatch repair-deficient cancer. Source: peripheral blood, taken 44 weeks after starting pembrolizumab. The sequenced DNA: TGTGCCAGCAGCCGCCGGCGGAATGGGGCCAACGTCCTGACTTTC. Translated, this is CASSRRRNGANVLTF.